A selection of T cell receptor beta chains follows, all from one sample in a study of shared clonotypes between healthy human individuals. This table comes from immunoSEQ multiplex PCR, and its TCRdb copy is limited to in-frame clones, with some not included. The sample holds about 2 million clones; roughly 95% are singletons and the top ten take more than 0.1%. Sequenced sample: naive CD4+ T cells sorted from blood. The receptors were gathered from a man aged 18 to 30 in good health. The CDR3 runs from the conserved cysteine through the conserved F or W. Fields, in order: D gene, J gene, V gene, clone size, CDR3 protein, CDR3 DNA. A D gene is named only where the DNA matches it firmly. Where a row states a size, it is once, few, many or the class of an expanded clone; other rows omit it.

TRBD2	TRBJ2-1	TRBV6-6	-	CASSRTSGGYEQFF	TGTGCCAGCAGTCGGACTAGCGGGGGCTATGAGCAGTTCTTC
-	TRBJ1-2	TRBV2	-	CASSVGANYGYTF	TGTGCCAGCAGTGTGGGGGCTAACTATGGCTACACCTTC
-	TRBJ1-6	TRBV7-9	-	CASSLDSPLHF	TGTGCCAGCAGCCTCGATTCACCCCTCCACTTT
TRBD2	TRBJ2-7	TRBV27	-	CASSSAGTSERKGSYEQYF	TGTGCCAGCAGTTCGGCCGGGACTAGCGAGCGAAAGGGCTCGTACGAGCAGTACTTC
TRBD1	TRBJ1-1	TRBV7-2	-	CASSSGGVTEAFF	TGTGCCAGCAGCTCAGGGGGCGTTACTGAAGCTTTCTTT
TRBD2	TRBJ2-5	TRBV2	-	CASRLAGETQYF	TGTGCCAGCAGGCTAGCGGGAGAGACCCAGTACTTC
TRBD2	TRBJ2-1	TRBV4-3	-	CASSPTPAGGYRIYNEQFF	TGCGCCAGCAGCCCGACACCAGCGGGAGGATACCGAATTTACAATGAGCAGTTCTTC
-	TRBJ2-2	TRBV6-5	-	CASSYRTGELFF	TGTGCCAGCAGTTACAGAACCGGGGAGCTGTTTTTT
-	TRBJ2-7	TRBV5-6	-	CASSLGQGRYEQYF	TGTGCCAGCAGCTTGGGTCAGGGAAGGTACGAGCAGTACTTC
-	TRBJ1-2	TRBV6-1	-	CASSDGWPYGYTF	TGTGCCAGCAGTGATGGTTGGCCCTATGGCTACACCTTC
-	TRBJ1-2	TRBV7-2	-	CASSSVGARGYTF	TGTGCCAGCAGCTCCGTCGGGGCAAGGGGCTACACCTTC
-	TRBJ1-1	TRBV5-1	-	CASSTLSRGVNTEAFF	TGCGCCAGCAGTACTCTATCCCGGGGGGTGAACACTGAAGCTTTCTTT
-	TRBJ2-1	TRBV28	-	CASSLSGGANEQFF	TGTGCCAGCAGCCTCTCTGGAGGGGCCAATGAGCAGTTCTTC
-	TRBJ2-1	TRBV19	-	CASSPGTGGEWNEQFF	TGTGCCAGTAGCCCAGGTACAGGGGGGGAATGGAATGAGCAGTTCTTC
-	TRBJ1-1	TRBV5-6	-	CASSRKGAGLNTEAFF	TGTGCCAGCAGCCGGAAGGGCGCAGGGCTGAACACTGAAGCTTTCTTT
TRBD2	TRBJ2-3	TRBV30	-	CAWNPGRAYPRSATDTQYF	TGTGCCTGGAACCCCGGGAGGGCCTACCCTCGTTCCGCCACAGATACGCAGTATTTT
TRBD1	TRBJ1-5	TRBV2	once	CASSGTGVQPQHF	TGTGCCAGCAGTGGGACAGGTGTTCAGCCCCAGCATTTT
-	TRBJ2-2	TRBV4-3	-	CASSQDRGSVTGELFF	TGCGCCAGCAGCCAAGATAGGGGGAGCGTGACCGGGGAGCTGTTTTTT
-	TRBJ2-6	TRBV28	-	CASTQGGAGANVLTF	TGTGCCAGCACTCAAGGGGGGGCTGGGGCCAACGTCCTGACTTTC
-	TRBJ2-7	TRBV18	-	CASSLNRASYEQYF	TGTGCCAGCTCACTTAACCGGGCCTCCTACGAGCAGTACTTC
-	TRBJ2-1	TRBV5-6	-	CASRPALPGKGNEQFF	TGTGCCAGCAGGCCCGCTCTACCCGGAAAGGGCAATGAGCAGTTCTTC
TRBD1	TRBJ1-2	TRBV6-6	-	CASSYPGTGRGYTF	TGTGCCAGCAGTTACCCGGGGACAGGGCGGGGCTACACCTTC
-	TRBJ1-6	TRBV18	once	CASSSRLTEINSPLHF	TGTGCCAGCTCAAGTCGCCTTACAGAAATCAATTCACCCCTCCACTTT
-	TRBJ1-1	TRBV19	-	CASSYPEANTEAFF	TGTGCCAGTAGTTACCCGGAGGCGAACACTGAAGCTTTCTTT
TRBD1	TRBJ1-2	TRBV19	-	CASSSTSGGANYGYTF	TGTGCCAGTAGTTCAACCTCAGGGGGAGCTAACTATGGCTACACCTTC
-	TRBJ2-3	TRBV10-3	-	CAISVGQTSTDTQYF	TGTGCCATCAGTGTTGGTCAAACTAGCACAGATACGCAGTATTTT
TRBD1	TRBJ2-1	TRBV29-1	-	CSVNRGGNEQFF	TGCAGCGTCAACAGGGGCGGCAATGAGCAGTTCTTC
-	TRBJ1-5	TRBV2	-	CASGAVVVRGGGNQPQHF	TGTGCCAGCGGGGCAGTGGTAGTCAGGGGTGGAGGCAATCAGCCCCAGCATTTT
TRBD1	TRBJ2-7	TRBV27	-	CASSGTGLPYEQYF	TGTGCCAGCAGTGGGACAGGGTTACCCTACGAGCAGTACTTC
TRBD1	TRBJ2-3	TRBV25-1	-	CASGVMGQGTDTQYF	TGTGCCAGCGGAGTCATGGGACAGGGAACAGATACGCAGTATTTT
-	TRBJ1-6	TRBV27	-	CASSLSEGLSPLHF	TGTGCCAGCAGTTTATCGGAGGGGCTATCACCCCTCCACTTT